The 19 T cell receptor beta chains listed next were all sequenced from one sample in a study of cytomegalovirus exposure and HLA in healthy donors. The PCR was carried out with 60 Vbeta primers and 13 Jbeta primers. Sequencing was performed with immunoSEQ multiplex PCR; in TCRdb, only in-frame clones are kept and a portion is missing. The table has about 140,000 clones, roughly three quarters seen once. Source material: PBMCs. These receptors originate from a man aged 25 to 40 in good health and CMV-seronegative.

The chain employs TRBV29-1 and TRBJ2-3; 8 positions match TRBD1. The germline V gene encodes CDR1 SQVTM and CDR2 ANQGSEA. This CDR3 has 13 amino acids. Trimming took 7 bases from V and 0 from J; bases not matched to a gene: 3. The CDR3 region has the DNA TGCAGCGCTGACAGGGGAAGCACAGATACGCAGTATTTT. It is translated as CSADRGSTDTQYF.

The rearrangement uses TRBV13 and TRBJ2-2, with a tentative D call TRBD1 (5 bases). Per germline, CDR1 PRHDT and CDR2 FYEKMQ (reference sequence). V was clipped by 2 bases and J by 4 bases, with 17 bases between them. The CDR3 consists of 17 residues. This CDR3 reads CASSLISGPISTGELFF. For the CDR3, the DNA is TGTGCCAGCAGCTTAATCTCAGGGCCGATAAGCACCGGGGAGCTGTTTTTT.

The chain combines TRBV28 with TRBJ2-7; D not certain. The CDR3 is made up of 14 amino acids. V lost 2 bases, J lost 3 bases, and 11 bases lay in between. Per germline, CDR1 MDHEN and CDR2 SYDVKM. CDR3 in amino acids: CASSLAPSSYEQYF. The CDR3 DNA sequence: TGTGCCAGCAGTTTAGCCCCATCGAGCTACGAGCAGTACTTC.

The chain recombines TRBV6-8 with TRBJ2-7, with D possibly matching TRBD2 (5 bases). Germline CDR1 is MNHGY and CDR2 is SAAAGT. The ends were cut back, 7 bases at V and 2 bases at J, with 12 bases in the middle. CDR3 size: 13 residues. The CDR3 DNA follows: TGTGCCAGCACAAGGACTCAAACCTACGAGCAGTACTTC. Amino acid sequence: CASTRTQTYEQYF.

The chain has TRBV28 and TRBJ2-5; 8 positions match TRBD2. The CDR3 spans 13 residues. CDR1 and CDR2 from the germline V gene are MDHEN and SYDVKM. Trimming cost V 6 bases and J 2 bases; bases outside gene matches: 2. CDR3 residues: CASRSSGQETQYF. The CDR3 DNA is TGTGCCAGCAGATCTAGCGGGCAAGAGACCCAGTACTTC.

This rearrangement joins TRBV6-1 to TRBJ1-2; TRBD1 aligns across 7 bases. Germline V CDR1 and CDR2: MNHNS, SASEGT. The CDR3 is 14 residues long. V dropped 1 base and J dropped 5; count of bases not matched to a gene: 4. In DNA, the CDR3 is TGTGCCAGCAGTGAAGGACAGGGCAGGTATGGCTACACCTTC. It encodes CASSEGQGRYGYTF.

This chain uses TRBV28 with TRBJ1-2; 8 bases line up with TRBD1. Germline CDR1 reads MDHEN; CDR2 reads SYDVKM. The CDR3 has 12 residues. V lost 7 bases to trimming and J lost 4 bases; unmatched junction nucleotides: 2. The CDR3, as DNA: TGTGCCAGCAATCAGGGGGCCTATGGCTACACCTTC. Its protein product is CASNQGAYGYTF.

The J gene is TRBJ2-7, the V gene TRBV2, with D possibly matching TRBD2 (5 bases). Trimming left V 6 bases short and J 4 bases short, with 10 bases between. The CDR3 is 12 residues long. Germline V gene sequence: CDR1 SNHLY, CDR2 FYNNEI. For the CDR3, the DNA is TGTGCCAGCAGCGCTACTAGGTACGAGCAGTACTTC. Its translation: CASSATRYEQYF.

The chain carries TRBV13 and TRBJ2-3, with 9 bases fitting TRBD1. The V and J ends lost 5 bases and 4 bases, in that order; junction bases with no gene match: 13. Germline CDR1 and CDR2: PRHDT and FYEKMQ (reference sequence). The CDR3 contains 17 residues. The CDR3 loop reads CASSNRTGTGFADTQYF. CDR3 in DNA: TGTGCCAGCAGCAACCGAACCGGGACAGGGTTCGCAGATACGCAGTATTTT.

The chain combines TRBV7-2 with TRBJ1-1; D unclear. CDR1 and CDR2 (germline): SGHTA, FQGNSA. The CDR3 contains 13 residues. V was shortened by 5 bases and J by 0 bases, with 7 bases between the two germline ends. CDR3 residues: CASSPHMNTEAFF. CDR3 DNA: TGTGCCAGCAGCCCCCACATGAACACTGAAGCTTTCTTT.

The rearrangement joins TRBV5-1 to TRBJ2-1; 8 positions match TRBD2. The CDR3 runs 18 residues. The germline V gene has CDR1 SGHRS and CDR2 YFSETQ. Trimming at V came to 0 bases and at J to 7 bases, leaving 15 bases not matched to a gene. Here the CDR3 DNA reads TGCGCCAGCAGCTTGGAGCCCCGAGTAGCGGGGTTCGAGAATGAGCAGTTCTTC. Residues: CASSLEPRVAGFENEQFF.

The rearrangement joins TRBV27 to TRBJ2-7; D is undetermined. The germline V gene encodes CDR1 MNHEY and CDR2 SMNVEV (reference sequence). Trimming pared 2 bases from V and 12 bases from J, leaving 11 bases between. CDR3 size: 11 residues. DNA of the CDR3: TGTGCCAGCAGTTTAAGTGGGCAACGGTACTTC. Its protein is CASSLSGQRYF.

CDR3: CASSQAGASGDTGELFF. Written as DNA, the CDR3 is TGTGCCAGCAGCCAAGCCGGCGCTAGCGGAGACACCGGGGAGCTGTTTTTT. The chain carries TRBV4-2 and TRBJ2-2; 7 bases line up with TRBD2. The CDR3 consists of 17 residues. The germline V gene encodes CDR1 LGHNA and CDR2 YNFKEQ. With V trimmed by 1 base and J by 3 bases, 8 bases remained unmatched.

DNA of the CDR3: TGTGCCTGGAGTGACAGGGTAGTGGGCTACACCTTC. Amino acids: CAWSDRVVGYTF. This chain uses TRBV30 with TRBJ1-2, with D possibly matching TRBD1 (6 bases). This CDR3 has 12 residues. CDR1 and CDR2 from the germline V gene are GTSNPN and SVGIG (reference sequence). V lost 1 base and J 8 bases, leaving 11 bases between the germline ends.

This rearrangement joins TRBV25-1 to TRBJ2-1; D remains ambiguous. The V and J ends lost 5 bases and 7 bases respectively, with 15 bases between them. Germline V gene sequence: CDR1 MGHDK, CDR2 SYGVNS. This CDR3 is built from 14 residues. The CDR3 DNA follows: TGTGCCAGCAGTCCCCTCCGCGTGAGGAATGAGCAGTTCTTC. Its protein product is CASSPLRVRNEQFF.

Here the CDR3 reads CASSITGTLTYEQYF. The DNA for the CDR3 is TGCGCCAGCAGCATCACCGGGACACTTACCTACGAGCAGTACTTC. The rearrangement joins TRBV5-1 to TRBJ2-7; the D gene is possibly TRBD1 (6 bases). The CDR3 consists of 15 residues. Looked up from germline, CDR1 is SGHRS and CDR2 is YFSETQ. With 4 bases removed from V and 2 bases from J, the gap between germline ends came to 16 bases.

The CDR3: CASSAPRTGNYEQYF. CDR3 DNA sequence: TGTGCCAGTAGTGCCCCCCGGACAGGGAACTACGAGCAGTACTTC. The genes are TRBV19 and TRBJ2-7; 8 bases are shared with TRBD1. The V segment lost 5 bases and the J segment 3 bases; nucleotides outside the gene matches: 9. Per the germline V gene, CDR1 is LNHDA and CDR2 is SQIVND (reference sequence). The CDR3 covers 15 residues.

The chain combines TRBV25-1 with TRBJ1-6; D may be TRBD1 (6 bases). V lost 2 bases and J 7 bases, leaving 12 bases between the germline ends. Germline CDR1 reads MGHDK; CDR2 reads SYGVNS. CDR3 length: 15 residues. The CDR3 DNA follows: TGTGCCAGCAGTGAAAGTGGGGGCGCAAATTCACCCCTCCACTTT. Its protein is CASSESGGANSPLHF.

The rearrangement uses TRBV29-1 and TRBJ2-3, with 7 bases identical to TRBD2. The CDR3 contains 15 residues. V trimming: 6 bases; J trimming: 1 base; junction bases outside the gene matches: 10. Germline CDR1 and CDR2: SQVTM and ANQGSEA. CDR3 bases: TGCAGCGTCACTAGACTAGCCTCCCGCACAGATACGCAGTATTTT. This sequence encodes CSVTRLASRTDTQYF.